This TCR beta chain was obtained from a study of T cells after yellow fever vaccination. This clonotype was detected a few times. The germline V gene encodes CDR1 MDHEN and CDR2 SYDVKM. V was shortened by 3 bases and J by 11 bases, with 5 bases between the two germline ends. The CDR3 loop spans 11 amino acids. TCRdb used MiXCR to reprocess the 5' RACE reads, holding one entry per CDR3 protein. Among some 350,000 distinct CDR3 sequences listed, almost 4% were seen once. Sequencing was performed on PBMCs, taken 5 days after the yellow fever booster vaccination. The chain couples TRBV28 to TRBJ1-6; D not resolved. The clonotype was recovered from a young man who received the YFV17D yellow fever vaccine. The CDR3 sequence: CASSFRTPLHF. The CDR3 DNA is TGTGCCAGCAGTTTTAGAACACCCCTCCACTTT.